These T cell receptor beta chains were read from a single sample in a study of Ad26.COV2.S vaccination and SARS-CoV-2 variants. Produced via immunoSEQ multiplex PCR; TCRdb's table is partial and in-frame only. The sample lists about 180,000 clones, around 88% occurring once. The sequences come from peripheral blood, collected after recovery from COVID-19. These receptors were obtained from a human donor who had recovered from COVID-19. CDR3s include the opening cysteine and the closing phenylalanine or tryptophan. D genes are given only for firm matches. Only part of the rows carry a size: once, few, many, or a class if the clone is expanded.

clone size: -
J gene: TRBJ1-3
D gene: -
V gene: TRBV5-1
CDR3 protein: CASSLRLDSGNTIYF
CDR3 DNA: TGCGCCAGCAGCTTGCGCCTCGACTCTGGAAACACCATATATTTT

clone size: -
J gene: TRBJ2-5
D gene: TRBD2
V gene: TRBV7-3
CDR3 protein: CASSALAGAQETQYF
CDR3 DNA: TGTGCCAGCAGCGCACTAGCGGGGGCCCAAGAGACCCAGTACTTC

clone size: -
J gene: TRBJ1-6
D gene: -
V gene: TRBV5-4
CDR3 protein: CASSWQGNSPLHF
CDR3 DNA: TGTGCCAGCAGCTGGCAGGGGAATTCACCCCTCCACTTT

clone size: -
J gene: TRBJ2-1
D gene: -
V gene: TRBV29-1
CDR3 protein: CSVEEGHKSSYNEQFF
CDR3 DNA: TGCAGCGTTGAAGAGGGACATAAGAGCTCCTACAATGAGCAGTTCTTC

clone size: -
J gene: TRBJ2-1
D gene: TRBD2
V gene: TRBV19
CDR3 protein: CASSIGVAGGNEQFF
CDR3 DNA: TGTGCCAGTAGTATCGGGGTAGCGGGAGGAAATGAGCAGTTCTTC

clone size: -
J gene: TRBJ1-6
D gene: -
V gene: TRBV7-2
CDR3 protein: CASSFAKGFGSPLHF
CDR3 DNA: TGTGCCAGCAGCTTCGCTAAGGGGTTCGGTTCACCCCTCCACTTT

clone size: -
J gene: TRBJ2-2
D gene: -
V gene: TRBV11-2
CDR3 protein: CASSSLGALYGELFF
CDR3 DNA: TGTGCCAGCAGCTCCCTCGGAGCGTTATACGGGGAGCTGTTTTTT

clone size: -
J gene: TRBJ2-7
D gene: TRBD2
V gene: TRBV19
CDR3 protein: CASSPRLAGGRYYEQYF
CDR3 DNA: TGTGCCAGTAGTCCCCGACTAGCGGGGGGGAGGTATTACGAGCAGTACTTC

clone size: -
J gene: TRBJ1-5
D gene: TRBD1
V gene: TRBV19
CDR3 protein: CASSADREGNQPQHF
CDR3 DNA: TGTGCCAGTAGCGCGGACAGGGAGGGCAATCAGCCCCAGCATTTT

clone size: few
J gene: TRBJ2-1
D gene: TRBD2
V gene: TRBV5-6
CDR3 protein: CASSYGLEIGDEQFF
CDR3 DNA: TGTGCCAGCAGCTACGGACTAGAGATTGGGGATGAGCAGTTCTTC

clone size: -
J gene: TRBJ2-5
D gene: -
V gene: TRBV6-5
CDR3 protein: CASSYSGTQYF
CDR3 DNA: TGTGCCAGCAGTTACTCTGGGACCCAGTACTTC

clone size: -
J gene: TRBJ2-5
D gene: TRBD1
V gene: TRBV6-5
CDR3 protein: CASSHGQGRLETQYF
CDR3 DNA: TGTGCCAGCAGTCACGGACAGGGGAGGTTGGAGACCCAGTACTTC

clone size: once
J gene: TRBJ2-1
D gene: TRBD1
V gene: TRBV19
CDR3 protein: CASGLGTGGGNEQFF
CDR3 DNA: TGTGCCAGCGGTCTTGGGACAGGGGGGGGGAATGAGCAGTTCTTC

clone size: -
J gene: TRBJ2-7
D gene: -
V gene: TRBV7-2
CDR3 protein: CASRRAAEPVEQYF
CDR3 DNA: TGTGCCAGCAGGCGGGCAGCGGAACCTGTCGAGCAGTACTTC

clone size: -
J gene: TRBJ2-3
D gene: -
V gene: TRBV24-1
CDR3 protein: CATSAQDPYPDTQYF
CDR3 DNA: TGTGCCACCAGTGCCCAGGACCCCTATCCAGATACGCAGTATTTT

clone size: -
J gene: TRBJ2-3
D gene: TRBD1
V gene: TRBV6-4
CDR3 protein: CASSEGQGADTQYF
CDR3 DNA: TGTGCCAGCAGTGAGGGACAGGGGGCAGATACGCAGTATTTT

clone size: once
J gene: TRBJ2-7
D gene: -
V gene: TRBV20-1
CDR3 protein: CSASREAASYEQYF
CDR3 DNA: TGCAGTGCTAGTAGGGAGGCGGCGTCCTACGAGCAGTACTTC

clone size: few
J gene: TRBJ1-2
D gene: TRBD1
V gene: TRBV6-5
CDR3 protein: CAVGRQGAFYGYTF
CDR3 DNA: TGTGCCGTCGGCCGACAGGGAGCTTTCTATGGCTACACCTTC

clone size: -
J gene: TRBJ2-3
D gene: -
V gene: TRBV5-1
CDR3 protein: CASSTYRVSTDTQYF
CDR3 DNA: TGCGCCAGCAGCACCTACAGGGTCAGCACAGATACGCAGTATTTT

clone size: once
J gene: TRBJ2-1
D gene: -
V gene: TRBV19
CDR3 protein: CASSIGNEQFF
CDR3 DNA: TGTGCCAGTAGTATAGGGAATGAGCAGTTCTTC

clone size: -
J gene: TRBJ2-2
D gene: TRBD2
V gene: TRBV28
CDR3 protein: CASSFPLGLAGGNTGELFF
CDR3 DNA: TGTGCCAGCAGTTTCCCCCTGGGGCTAGCGGGAGGGAACACCGGGGAGCTGTTTTTT

clone size: -
J gene: TRBJ1-2
D gene: TRBD1
V gene: TRBV5-1
CDR3 protein: CASSLGTGGPSGYGYTF
CDR3 DNA: TGCGCCAGCAGCTTGGGGACAGGGGGCCCTTCGGGTTATGGCTACACCTTC